This T cell receptor (beta chain) was recovered during a study of T cells in Graves' hyperthyroidism and ophthalmopathy. About the research overall: Blood from the periphery was taken at initial diagnosis, before any treatment.

This CDR3 contains 13 residues. Germline values: CDR1 MGHRA, CDR2 YSYEKL. Trimming removed 0 bases from V and 9 bases from J, with 6 bases in between. Researchers amplified the TCR beta CDR3 regions from RNA transcripts. Carried out on the TCR CDR3, a first-round RT-PCR used the HTBI primer set. MiXCR was run by TCRdb on the multiplex PCR reads, yielding one entry per CDR3 protein. The table shows 360,000 or so distinct CDR3 sequences, with approximately 14% occurring only once. The sample comprised blood. The TCR was taken from a woman aged 55-70 years with Graves' ophthalmopathy. The chain combines TRBV4-1 with TRBJ1-6, with a tentative D call TRBD1 (6 bases). The CDR3, as DNA: TGCGCCAGCAGCCAAGACAGGGGTTCACCCCTCCACTTT. It specifies CASSQDRGSPLHF.